Reported below is one T cell receptor (beta chain). The RNA, about 0.5 to 1 ug, was put through reverse transcription using random hexamers. TCRdb fed the immunoSEQ multiplex PCR reads into MiXCR, producing one record per CDR3 protein. The sample has around 150,000 distinct CDR3 sequences; roughly 96% are singletons. This sample stems from a study of CD8 T cells in Susac syndrome. From germline, CDR1 is SGHTA and CDR2 FQGTGA. J gave up 9 bases and V 5 bases, and 10 bases lay outside the gene matches. The CDR3 runs to 14 residues. The sample comprised CD4+ T cells from PBMCs. The receptor was derived from a human donor with multiple sclerosis. The rearrangement joins TRBV7-3 to TRBJ2-3, with TRBD1 matching 8 bases. The CDR3 DNA is TGTGCCAGCAGCCCTAAGGGGACAGGACAAACGCAGTATTTT. Its translation is CASSPKGTGQTQYF. Full variable domain (remainder filled in from reference TRBV7-3 and TRBJ2-3): GAGVSQTPSNKVTEKGKYVELRCDPISGHTALYWYRQSLGQGPEFLIYFQGTGAADDSGLPNDRFFAVRPEGSVSTLKIQRTERGDSAVYLCASSPKGTGQTQYFGPGTRLTVL.